This is a list of T cell receptor beta chains from one sample in a study of shared clonotypes between healthy human individuals. Assay used: immunoSEQ multiplex PCR; TCRdb lists only in-frame clones, some missing. The data show fewer than 500,000 clones, approximately 79% seen once. The sample was PBMCs. The receptors come from a middle-aged woman in good health. Some clones in this sample may be carry-over from other donors' samples. CDR3s include the opening cysteine and the closing phenylalanine or tryptophan. D genes are given only for firm matches. For some rows the clone size is stated as once, few or many, or as a class when expanded; others skip it.

clone size: -
D gene: -
J gene: TRBJ2-1
V gene: TRBV5-1
CDR3 protein: CASRMADSYNEQFF
CDR3 DNA: TGCGCCAGCAGGATGGCAGACTCCTACAATGAGCAGTTCTTC

clone size: -
D gene: TRBD1
J gene: TRBJ1-1
V gene: TRBV18
CDR3 protein: CASSPGTANTEAFF
CDR3 DNA: TGTGCCAGCTCACCTGGGACAGCAAACACTGAAGCTTTCTTT

clone size: -
D gene: -
J gene: TRBJ2-7
V gene: TRBV27
CDR3 protein: CASSLLGVLVNEQYF
CDR3 DNA: TGTGCCAGCAGTTTATTAGGGGTTCTTGTGAACGAGCAGTACTTC

clone size: -
D gene: -
J gene: TRBJ2-1
V gene: TRBV9
CDR3 protein: CASSVVAPSSYNEQFF
CDR3 DNA: TGTGCCAGCAGCGTAGTTGCGCCCAGCTCCTACAATGAGCAGTTCTTC

clone size: -
D gene: TRBD2
J gene: TRBJ2-1
V gene: TRBV5-4
CDR3 protein: CASSLGETSGTLGDYNEQFF
CDR3 DNA: TGTGCCAGCAGCTTGGGAGAGACTAGCGGGACCCTAGGAGACTACAATGAGCAGTTCTTC

clone size: -
D gene: -
J gene: TRBJ2-7
V gene: TRBV7-9
CDR3 protein: CASSRGGQDYEQYF
CDR3 DNA: TGTGCCAGCAGCCGGGGCGGACAAGACTACGAGCAGTACTTC

clone size: -
D gene: TRBD1
J gene: TRBJ2-2
V gene: TRBV6-4
CDR3 protein: CASRGQGVAGELFF
CDR3 DNA: TGTGCCAGCCGCGGACAGGGAGTGGCCGGGGAGCTGTTTTTT

clone size: -
D gene: TRBD2
J gene: TRBJ2-3
V gene: TRBV18
CDR3 protein: CANSGRADTQYF
CDR3 DNA: TGTGCCAACAGCGGGAGGGCAGATACGCAGTATTTT

clone size: -
D gene: -
J gene: TRBJ2-2
V gene: TRBV7-2
CDR3 protein: CASSLEFGTGELFF
CDR3 DNA: TGTGCCAGCAGCTTAGAGTTCGGCACCGGGGAGCTGTTTTTT

clone size: -
D gene: -
J gene: TRBJ2-1
V gene: TRBV7-9
CDR3 protein: CASSALNRRGDNEQFF
CDR3 DNA: TGTGCCAGCAGCGCCCTTAACAGGAGGGGTGACAATGAGCAGTTCTTC

clone size: -
D gene: -
J gene: TRBJ1-1
V gene: TRBV7-8
CDR3 protein: CASSNDEGDTEAFF
CDR3 DNA: TGTGCCAGCAGCAACGACGAAGGGGACACTGAAGCTTTCTTT

clone size: -
D gene: -
J gene: TRBJ2-7
V gene: TRBV30
CDR3 protein: CAGSIYPSEQYF
CDR3 DNA: TGTGCCGGATCCATTTACCCCTCCGAGCAGTACTTC

clone size: -
D gene: -
J gene: TRBJ2-1
V gene: TRBV4-1
CDR3 protein: CASSHISTSNEQFF
CDR3 DNA: TGCGCCAGCAGCCATATATCAACTAGCAATGAGCAGTTCTTC

clone size: -
D gene: -
J gene: TRBJ1-1
V gene: TRBV18
CDR3 protein: CASSPNLGGTEAFF
CDR3 DNA: TGTGCCAGCTCACCAAATCTAGGGGGCACTGAAGCTTTCTTT

clone size: once
D gene: TRBD1
J gene: TRBJ2-7
V gene: TRBV6-6
CDR3 protein: CASSFGQGSSYEQYF
CDR3 DNA: TGTGCCAGCAGTTTTGGACAGGGGAGCTCCTACGAGCAGTACTTC

clone size: -
D gene: -
J gene: TRBJ2-4
V gene: TRBV4-2
CDR3 protein: CASSQGRRAKNIQYF
CDR3 DNA: TGTGCCAGCAGCCAAGGCAGACGGGCCAAAAACATTCAGTACTTC

clone size: -
D gene: TRBD1
J gene: TRBJ1-2
V gene: TRBV6-5
CDR3 protein: CASSYDRGTGYGYTF
CDR3 DNA: TGTGCCAGCAGTTACGACCGTGGGACAGGGTATGGCTACACCTTC